This entry is about one T cell receptor beta chain. Its antigen remains unidentified. As every portion of the isolated RNA was reverse transcribed, the sequencing read expressed TCRB transcripts. Assay used: immunoSEQ multiplex PCR; TCRdb lists only in-frame clones, some missing. The data contain about 350,000 clones, about 20% of them seen just once; the ten biggest clones take up around 0.04%. This entry is derived from a study of beta chain features in type 1 diabetes. Study-level findings and limits: Moderately but significantly shorter TCRB CDR3s were found in Type 1 diabetes patients in all four CD4+ subsets. Here, the possible influence of HLA type (on TCRB rearrangement) remained unresolved.

Germline CDR1 SEHNR, CDR2 FQNEAQ (reference sequence). Trimming shortened V by 0 bases and J by 4 bases, and 8 bases separated the two germline ends. CDR3 length equals 14 residues. The chain recombines TRBV7-9 with TRBJ2-3, with no clear D. This clonotype was sampled from a woman in her late teens or twenties in good health. The sequencing input was naive CD4+ T cells from blood. The CDR3 DNA sequence: TGTGCCAGCAGCTTAGCGCGAGTACCAGATACGCAGTATTTT. As protein: CASSLARVPDTQYF.